This T cell receptor (beta chain) was sequenced for a study of T-cell reconstitution after alpha-beta-depleted transplantation in children. As it was prepared, the TCRbeta library received unique molecular identifiers. TCRdb reprocessed the PCR reads with MiXCR, giving one entry per CDR3 protein. The sample consists of hundreds of thousands of distinct CDR3 sequences, around a sixth of them appearing once. Trimming left V 0 bases short and J 3 bases short, with 12 bases between. The CDR3 has 15 amino acids. CDR1 is LGHNA and CDR2 is YSLEER in the germline V gene. Remarks on this clonotype: A much larger clone differs by one base, so this may be a read error.

The sequence derives from a human donor who donated a stem cell graft to a child with acute myeloid leukemia. This chain links TRBV4-3 with TRBJ2-7, with D hard to call. This sample comprised PBMCs from the stem cell graft donor, obtained from the stem cell graft. CDR3 residues: CASSQDGRCVYEQYF. The CDR3 DNA is TGCGCCAGCAGCCAAGATGGCAGGTGCGTCTACGAGCAGTACTTC.